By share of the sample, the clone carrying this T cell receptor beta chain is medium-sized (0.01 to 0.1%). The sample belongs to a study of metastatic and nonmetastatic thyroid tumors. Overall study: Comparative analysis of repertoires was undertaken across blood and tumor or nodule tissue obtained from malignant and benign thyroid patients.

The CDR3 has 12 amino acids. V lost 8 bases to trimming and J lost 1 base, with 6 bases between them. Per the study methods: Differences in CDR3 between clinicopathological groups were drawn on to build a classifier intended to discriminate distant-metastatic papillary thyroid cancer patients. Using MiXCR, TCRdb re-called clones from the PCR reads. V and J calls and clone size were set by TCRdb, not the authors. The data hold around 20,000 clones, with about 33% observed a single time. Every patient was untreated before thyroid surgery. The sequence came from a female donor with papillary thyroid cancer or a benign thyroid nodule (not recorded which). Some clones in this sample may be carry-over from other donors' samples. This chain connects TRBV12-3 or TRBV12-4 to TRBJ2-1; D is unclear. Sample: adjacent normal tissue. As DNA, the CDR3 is TGTGCCAGCCAGTGGTCCTACAATGAGCAGTTCTTC. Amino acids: CASQWSYNEQFF.